One and the same sample provided the 29 T cell receptor beta chains below, sequenced in a study of cytomegalovirus exposure and HLA in healthy donors. Vbeta (60) and Jbeta (13) primers were used in the PCR. Data came from immunoSEQ multiplex PCR; TCRdb stores just in-frame clones and leaves some out. This sample has 150,000 to 200,000 clones, with around 80% found just once. Sequences were obtained from PBMCs. These receptor sequences come from a man aged 40-55 years in good health and CMV-seronegative.

The J gene is TRBJ1-6, the V gene TRBV2, with D possibly TRBD1 on 5 matching bases. Trimming removed 7 bases at V and 5 bases at J, with 15 bases between. Germline V gene sequence: CDR1 SNHLY, CDR2 FYNNEI. The CDR3 is 15 residues long. CDR3 amino acids: CASIKGRFNNSPLHF. The CDR3 DNA sequence: TGTGCCAGCATAAAGGGGCGGTTTAATAATTCACCCCTCCACTTT.

V and J are TRBV5-1 and TRBJ2-1; 7 bases are a match to TRBD1. J gave up 3 bases and V 2 bases, and 14 bases lay outside the gene matches. The CDR3 extends over 18 amino acids. Per the germline V gene, CDR1 is SGHRS and CDR2 is YFSETQ. The CDR3 reads CASSFERGQTSLYNEQFF. The CDR3 coding sequence is TGCGCCAGCAGCTTCGAAAGGGGACAGACCTCCCTCTACAATGAGCAGTTCTTC.

The chain links TRBV27 to TRBJ2-7, with 10 positions matching TRBD1. The germline V gene encodes CDR1 MNHEY and CDR2 SMNVEV (reference sequence). This CDR3 is 16 amino acids long. The V and J ends lost 0 bases and 5 bases, in that order; junction bases with no gene match: 7. DNA of the CDR3: TGTGCCAGCAGTTTATCGCCTGGGGGACAGGGGAACGAGCAGTACTTC. Translation: CASSLSPGGQGNEQYF.

This clone was observed a single time. The genes are TRBV11-2 and TRBJ2-5; D possibly corresponds to TRBD1 (5 bases). CDR1 is SGHAT and CDR2 is FQNNGV in the germline V gene. Deletions cut 4 bases from V and 0 bases from J, with 9 bases between. The CDR3 spans 14 residues. CDR3 DNA: TGTGCCAGCAGCTCGACAGTGTACCAAGAGACCCAGTACTTC. It is translated as CASSSTVYQETQYF.

CDR3 region: CASREGVRTDTQYF. The DNA for the CDR3 is TGTGCCAGCAGAGAGGGGGTAAGGACAGATACGCAGTATTTT. J is TRBJ2-3 and V is TRBV27; D might be TRBD1 (6 bases). The CDR3 covers 14 residues. Germline loops: CDR1 MNHEY, CDR2 SMNVEV (reference sequence). V was trimmed by 6 bases and J by 3 bases, leaving 13 bases between them.

The CDR3 region is CASSLASGAYNEQFF. In nucleotides, the CDR3 is TGTGCCAGCAGCTTAGCTAGCGGGGCCTACAATGAGCAGTTCTTC. The chain links TRBV11-2 to TRBJ2-1; TRBD2 matches 9 bases. The trim removed 1 base at V and 2 bases at J, leaving 0 bases unmatched. Germline V lookup: CDR1 SGHAT, CDR2 FQNNGV. This CDR3 is 15 amino acids long. Filled out from reference TRBV11-2 and TRBJ2-1, the complete variable domain reads EAGVAQSPRYKIIEKRQSVAFWCNPISGHATLYWYQQILGQGPKLLIQFQNNGVVDDSQLPKDRFSAERLKGVDSTLKIQPAKLEDSAVYLCASSLASGAYNEQFFGPGTRLTVL.

This clone was seen more than once but under ten times. The V gene is TRBV28, the J gene TRBJ2-7, with TRBD1 as a possible D gene (5 bases). Between the trimmed V and J ends, which lost 3 bases and 0 bases, there was a span of 9 bases. CDR3 length: 14 amino acids. Looked up from germline, CDR1 is MDHEN and CDR2 is SYDVKM. The chain's CDR3 is CASSFARASYEQYF. Written as DNA, the CDR3 is TGTGCCAGCAGTTTCGCCAGGGCCTCCTACGAGCAGTACTTC.

The chain carries TRBV28 and TRBJ2-3; a weak D match, TRBD2 (6 bases). The CDR3 has 16 residues. The germline gives CDR1 MDHEN, CDR2 SYDVKM. The V end lost 4 bases, the J end lost 5 bases, and 19 bases lay between the germline ends. The CDR3, as DNA: TGTGCCAGCAGTTCTGCGGGATTAGGGTTTGGAGATACGCAGTATTTT. As protein: CASSSAGLGFGDTQYF.

This CDR3 reads CASSFGRRGEQYF. DNA of the CDR3: TGTGCCAGCAGTTTCGGGAGAAGGGGCGAGCAGTACTTC. The chain joins TRBV27 to TRBJ2-7; D possibly corresponds to TRBD2 (6 bases). Germline V gene sequence: CDR1 MNHEY, CDR2 SMNVEV (reference sequence). The CDR3 consists of 13 residues. V was shortened by 3 bases and J by 6 bases, with 12 bases between the two germline ends.

The rearrangement joins TRBV7-9 to TRBJ2-7; D not resolved. V lost 2 bases to trimming and J lost 3 bases, with 2 bases between them. This CDR3 is 11 amino acids long. The germline CDR1 and CDR2 sequences are SEHNR and FQNEAQ (reference sequence). The CDR3 DNA is TGTGCCAGCAGCTTACACTACGAGCAGTACTTC. Protein product: CASSLHYEQYF.

The table lists this clone with a few counts. The chain is built from TRBV10-3 and TRBJ1-2; possibly TRBD1 for D (5 bases). Germline CDR1 reads ENHRY; CDR2 reads SYGVKD. The CDR3 is 12 amino acids. Deletions cut 4 bases from V and 8 bases from J, with 11 bases between. CDR3 DNA: TGTGCCATCAGTGGGAAAGACAGAGGCTACACCTTC. It encodes CAISGKDRGYTF.

V is TRBV27 and J is TRBJ2-7, with D perhaps matching TRBD1 (6 bases). The CDR3 has 17 amino acids. V dropped 0 bases and J dropped 3 bases, with 18 bases sitting between them. Germline V gene data show CDR1 as MNHEY and CDR2 as SMNVEV (reference sequence). The DNA for the CDR3 is TGTGCCAGCAGTTTATCTTCACAGGGTAGCAGTGGCTACGAGCAGTACTTC. As protein: CASSLSSQGSSGYEQYF.

The chain is built from TRBV28 and TRBJ2-7; D is uncertain. CDR1 MDHEN and CDR2 SYDVKM come from the germline V gene. The CDR3 totals 15 residues. The V end was cut by 0 bases, the J end by 3 bases, with 12 bases between. Here the CDR3 DNA reads TGTGCCAGCAGTTTATGGACACCACCTATCTACGAGCAGTACTTC. Residues: CASSLWTPPIYEQYF. Based on the CDR3 plus reference TRBV28 and TRBJ2-7, the full variable domain is DVKVTQSSRYLVKRTGEKVFLECVQDMDHENMFWYRQDPGLGLRLIYFSYDVKMKEKGDIPEGYSVSREKKERFSLILESASTNQTSMYLCASSLWTPPIYEQYFGPGTRLTVT.

This chain joins TRBV19 and TRBJ2-7, with a weak D call TRBD1 (5 bases). From germline, CDR1 is LNHDA and CDR2 SQIVND (reference sequence). CDR3 size: 17 residues. V was pared by 2 bases and J by 2 bases, with 19 bases between. The CDR3 is CASSIILAGAGPYEQYF. The DNA of the CDR3 is TGTGCCAGTAGTATAATACTGGCTGGGGCAGGTCCCTACGAGCAGTACTTC.

V usage is TRBV5-4 and J usage is TRBJ2-5, with TRBD2 identical over 7 bases. V lost 2 bases and J lost 5; bases outside the gene matches: 9. This CDR3 has 15 residues. Germline-derived CDR1 and CDR2 are SGHNT and YYREEE (reference sequence). CDR3 nucleotide sequence: TGTGCCAGCAGCTTAGCGGGAAGGCTGGTGGAGACCCAGTACTTC. Translated: CASSLAGRLVETQYF.

Here the CDR3 DNA reads TGTGCCATCAGTGAAGGGGATTTAAACTATGGCTACACCTTC. The encoded protein is CAISEGDLNYGYTF. The chain joins TRBV10-3 to TRBJ1-2; tentatively, D is TRBD1 (5 bases). Trimming stripped 3 bases from V and 2 bases from J, with 10 bases between. CDR1 is ENHRY, CDR2 SYGVKD, per germline. The CDR3 is made up of 14 amino acids.

J is TRBJ2-2 and V is TRBV18; 12 nucleotides align to TRBD2. V shed 6 bases, J shed 5 bases, and the junction held 7 bases outside the gene matches. The CDR3 is made up of 16 amino acids. Looked up from germline, CDR1 is KGHSH and CDR2 is LQKENI. CDR3 in DNA: TGTGCCAGCTCCCGCCGGACTAGCGGGACGACCGGGGAGCTGTTTTTT. Amino acids: CASSRRTSGTTGELFF.

In this sample, this clone turned up once. This chain uses TRBV4-1 with TRBJ1-3; possibly TRBD1 for D (5 bases). This CDR3 is 15 amino acids long. Germline V CDR1 and CDR2: MGHRA, YSYEKL. V lost 4 bases, J lost 3 bases, and 13 bases lay in between. This chain's CDR3 is CASSPIGGGGNTIYF. CDR3 bases: TGCGCCAGCAGCCCTATCGGGGGTGGTGGAAACACCATATATTTT.

The genes are TRBV7-9 and TRBJ1-1, with D tentatively TRBD1 (5 bases). Germline lookup yields CDR1 SEHNR and CDR2 FQNEAQ (reference sequence). This CDR3 is 14 amino acids long. Trimming took off 5 bases at V and 0 bases at J, with 10 bases between the two ends. DNA of the CDR3: TGTGCCAGCAGCCATGACAGACTGAACACTGAAGCTTTCTTT. This translates into CASSHDRLNTEAFF.

The genes are TRBV15 and TRBJ2-7; 7 nucleotides align to TRBD1. V gave up 3 bases and J gave up 2 bases; unmatched junction bases: 7. The germline gives CDR1 LNHNV, CDR2 YYDKDF (reference sequence). CDR3 length equals 15 residues. The CDR3 reads CATSRLGTVTYEQYF. The CDR3 DNA is TGTGCCACCAGCAGGCTCGGGACAGTCACCTACGAGCAGTACTTC.

At least ten counts were recorded for this clone. The V gene is TRBV6-6, the J gene TRBJ2-7, with TRBD2 as a possible D gene (5 bases). Germline V gene sequence: CDR1 MNHNY, CDR2 SVGAGI (reference sequence). The CDR3 spans 14 residues. Trimming cost V 6 bases and J 0 bases, with 12 bases left between them. The CDR3 DNA reads as TGTGCCAGCAGACCCGGGGTTAGCTCCTACGAGCAGTACTTC. Translated, it gives CASRPGVSSYEQYF.

The chain has TRBV6-5 and TRBJ2-7; 12 bases agree with TRBD2. Trimming at V came to 6 bases and at J to 4 bases, leaving 4 bases not matched to a gene. Germline V gene sequence: CDR1 MNHEY, CDR2 SVGAGI. This CDR3 region has 14 residues. The CDR3 DNA reads as TGTGCCAGCAGGCTGACTAGCGGGAGTTACGAGCAGTACTTC. Translation: CASRLTSGSYEQYF.

In this sample, this clone turned up a few times. This chain connects TRBV6-5 to TRBJ2-3, with a weak D call TRBD2 (5 bases). Germline values: CDR1 MNHEY, CDR2 SVGAGI. The CDR3 contains 12 residues. V was pared by 5 bases and J by 6 bases, with 9 bases between. The CDR3, as DNA: TGTGCCAGCAGTGGCCCGGGGGATACGCAGTATTTT. It encodes CASSGPGDTQYF.

There are a few counts of this clone. The same CDR3 can be traced to other DNA sequences in this sample. The chain has TRBV29-1 and TRBJ1-1; 7 nucleotides align to TRBD1. Looked up from germline, CDR1 is SQVTM and CDR2 is ANQGSEA. This CDR3 is 13 amino acids long. Unmatched junction bases numbered 4, after V lost 6 bases and J lost 0 bases. The CDR3, as DNA: TGCAGCGTCAACAGGGGAATGAACACTGAAGCTTTCTTT. Encoded protein: CSVNRGMNTEAFF. Drawing the rest from reference TRBV29-1 and TRBJ1-1, the complete variable domain is SAVISQKPSRDICQRGTSLTIQCQVDSQVTMMFWYRQQPGQSLTLIATANQGSEATYESGFVIDKFPISRPNLTFSTLTVSNMSPEDSSIYLCSVNRGMNTEAFFGQGTRLTVV.

A note on this clone: The sample has other DNA sequences that encode this CDR3 too. This CDR3 reads CASSRQGKGETQYF. The CDR3 nucleotides are TGTGCCAGCAGCAGACAGGGGAAGGGAGAGACCCAGTACTTC. The chain is built from TRBV14 and TRBJ2-5, with 8 bases fitting TRBD1. With V trimmed by 5 bases and J by 4 bases, 6 bases remained unmatched. CDR1 is SGHDN, CDR2 FVKESK, per germline. This CDR3 has 14 amino acids.

The chain links TRBV27 to TRBJ2-7, with TRBD1 as a possible D gene (5 bases). Trimming pared 4 bases from V and 3 bases from J, leaving 13 bases between. Germline V lookup: CDR1 MNHEY, CDR2 SMNVEV (reference sequence). CDR3 size: 14 residues. CDR3 region: CASSSAGIFYEQYF. CDR3 coding DNA: TGTGCCAGCAGTTCCGCAGGGATCTTCTACGAGCAGTACTTC.

This clone was seen just once. The gene calls are TRBV18 and TRBJ2-2, with a possible D match to TRBD1 (5 bases). Germline V gene lookup returns CDR1 KGHSH and CDR2 LQKENI. V lost 3 bases and J lost 3, with 11 bases in between. This CDR3 is 15 amino acids long. CDR3 loop: CASSPSDIYTGELFF. The CDR3 nucleotides are TGTGCCAGCTCACCGTCGGACATCTACACCGGGGAGCTGTTTTTT.

This chain joins TRBV5-6 and TRBJ2-7; 11 bases fit TRBD2. The germline V gene encodes CDR1 SGHDT and CDR2 YYEEEE. J lost 1 base, V lost 5 bases, and 5 bases had no gene match. The CDR3 is 15 residues long. The CDR3 DNA reads as TGTGCCAGCAGGGCTGGACTAGCGGGTTCCTACGAGCAGTACTTC. Encoded protein: CASRAGLAGSYEQYF.

V usage is TRBV28 and J usage is TRBJ1-4; maybe TRBD1 (6 bases). Germline values: CDR1 MDHEN, CDR2 SYDVKM. The V and J ends lost 3 bases and 4 bases respectively, with 15 bases between them. The CDR3 has 16 amino acids. In DNA, the CDR3 is TGTGCCAGCAGTTTCCAGCTGAGGGGGGGTAATGAAAAACTGTTTTTT. It codes for CASSFQLRGGNEKLFF. The full variable domain, in which reference TRBV28 and TRBJ1-4 provide the parts outside the CDR3, is DVKVTQSSRYLVKRTGEKVFLECVQDMDHENMFWYRQDPGLGLRLIYFSYDVKMKEKGDIPEGYSVSREKKERFSLILESASTNQTSMYLCASSFQLRGGNEKLFFGSGTQLSVL.